This TCR beta chain was captured by sequencing in a study of blood T cell repertoires in COVID-19. Study in general: Samples of COVID-19 (acute and convalescent) were obtained from the United States, Italy and Spain.

The sample holds a few counts of this clone. TCRdb's copy holds only in-frame clones and misses some; the assay was immunoSEQ multiplex PCR. The repertoire includes under 300,000 clones, 88% of them detected once, and roughly 3% sits in the top ten. Looked up from germline, CDR1 is SEHNR and CDR2 is FQNEAQ (reference sequence). With 0 bases removed from V and 7 bases from J, the gap between germline ends came to 9 bases. The length of the CDR3 is 13 residues. Membership in each cohort depended on participant-reported clinical history. Before they entered the study, exposed participants had met a COVID-19 case within 2 weeks.

This TCR was recovered from a woman aged 40 to 50 who had been exposed to COVID-19. This rearrangement joins TRBV7-9 to TRBJ1-1, with D unresolved. The source material was PBMCs or T cells enriched from blood (not recorded which). As DNA, the CDR3 is TGTGCCAGCAGCTTAGCCGGGGTGGTTGAAGCTTTCTTT. Its translation is CASSLAGVVEAFF.